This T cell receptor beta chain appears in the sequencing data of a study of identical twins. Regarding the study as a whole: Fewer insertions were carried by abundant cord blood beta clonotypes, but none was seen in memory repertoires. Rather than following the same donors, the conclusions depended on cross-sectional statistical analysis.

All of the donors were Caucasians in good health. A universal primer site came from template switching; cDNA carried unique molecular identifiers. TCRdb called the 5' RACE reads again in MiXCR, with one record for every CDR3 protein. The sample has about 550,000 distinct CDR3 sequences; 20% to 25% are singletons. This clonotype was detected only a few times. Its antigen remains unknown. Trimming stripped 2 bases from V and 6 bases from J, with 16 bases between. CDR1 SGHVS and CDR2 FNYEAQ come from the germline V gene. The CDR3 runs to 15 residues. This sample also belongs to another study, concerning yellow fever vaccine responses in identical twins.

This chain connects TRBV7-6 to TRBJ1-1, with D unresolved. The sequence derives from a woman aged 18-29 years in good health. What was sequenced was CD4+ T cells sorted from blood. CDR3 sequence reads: CASSLSPTGGAEAFF. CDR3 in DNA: TGTGCCAGCAGCTTAAGCCCCACGGGCGGGGCTGAAGCTTTCTTT.